A selection of T cell receptor beta chains follows, all from one sample in a study of vaccination and CD4 T cells after COVID-19. TCRdb re-called the PCR reads with MiXCR, one entry per CDR3 protein. In the table there are 18,000 or so distinct CDR3 sequences, around 50% of which are singletons. Their antigen targets remain unknown. This specimen consisted of CD4+ T cells from blood, cultured in vitro, obtained about 7 months after SARS-CoV-2 vaccination. All receptors come from a human donor who had recovered from COVID-19. The CDR3 runs from the conserved cysteine through the conserved F or W. D genes are given only for firm matches.

TRBJ1-5 | TRBV6-1 | TRBD1 | TGTGCCAGCGGACCGACAGGGATTAGCAATCAGCCCCAGCATTTT | CASGPTGISNQPQHF
TRBJ1-5 | TRBV10-3 | . | TGTGCCATCAGGGGGGCCGGGGATCAGCCCCAGCATTTT | CAIRGAGDQPQHF
TRBJ2-3 | TRBV5-4 | . | TGTGCCAGCAGCCAACACCTGAACCCTAGCACAGATACGCAGTATTTT | CASSQHLNPSTDTQYF
TRBJ2-6 | TRBV7-9 | . | TGTGCCAGCAGCTTAGTGGGGGGCGCGAATGCCGGGGCCAACGTCCTGACTTTC | CASSLVGGANAGANVLTF
TRBJ1-5 | TRBV19 | . | TGTGCCAGTCCCTTACTTAGCAATCAGCCCCAGCATTTT | CASPLLSNQPQHF
TRBJ1-2 | TRBV15 | . | TGTGCCACCAGCAGAAATACAGAAAACTATGGCTACACCTTC | CATSRNTENYGYTF
TRBJ2-2 | TRBV2 | . | TGTGCCAGCAGTGTCGGACTAAGGAACACCGGGGAGCTGTTTTTT | CASSVGLRNTGELFF
TRBJ2-1 | TRBV6-1 | TRBD2 | TGTGCCAGCAGCGAACCCCGGGAGGGCCGTGGTGATGAGCAGTTCTTC | CASSEPREGRGDEQFF
TRBJ2-3 | TRBV27 | TRBD1 | TGTGCCAGCAGTTTACGACAGGGGAGGACAGATACGCAGTATTTT | CASSLRQGRTDTQYF
TRBJ1-5 | TRBV20-1 | . | TGCAGTGCTTCCCCCACGCGTAATCAGCCCCAGCATTTT | CSASPTRNQPQHF
TRBJ2-5 | TRBV20-1 | TRBD2 | TGCAGTGCCCCCACTTGGGGGGGAGAGACCCAGTACTTC | CSAPTWGGETQYF
TRBJ2-2 | TRBV5-1 | . | TGCGCCAGCAGCCAGACAGGGAACACCGGGGAGCTGTTTTTT | CASSQTGNTGELFF